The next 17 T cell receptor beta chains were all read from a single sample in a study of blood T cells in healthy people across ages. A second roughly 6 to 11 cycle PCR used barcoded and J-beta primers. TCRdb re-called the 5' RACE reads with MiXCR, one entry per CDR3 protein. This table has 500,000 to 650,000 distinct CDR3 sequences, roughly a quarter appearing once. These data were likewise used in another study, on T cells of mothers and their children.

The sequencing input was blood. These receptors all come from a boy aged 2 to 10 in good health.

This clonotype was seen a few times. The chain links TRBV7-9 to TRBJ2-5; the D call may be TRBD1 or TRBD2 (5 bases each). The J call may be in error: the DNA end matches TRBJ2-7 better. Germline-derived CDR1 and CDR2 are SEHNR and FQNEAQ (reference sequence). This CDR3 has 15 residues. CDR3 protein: CASSSRDLVHYEQYF. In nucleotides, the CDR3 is TGTGCCAGCAGCTCCAGGGACCTGGTCCACTACGAGCAGTACTTC.

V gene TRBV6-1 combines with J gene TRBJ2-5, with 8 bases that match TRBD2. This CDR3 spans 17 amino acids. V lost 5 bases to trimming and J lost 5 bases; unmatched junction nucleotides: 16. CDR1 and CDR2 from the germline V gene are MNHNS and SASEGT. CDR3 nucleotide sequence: TGTGCCAGCAGTCGGTTGGGGCCGGGAGGGCCTAGGGAGACCCAGTACTTC. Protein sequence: CASSRLGPGGPRETQYF.

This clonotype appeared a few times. Here the CDR3 DNA reads TGTGCCAGCAGCTTGGCGGGACAGGGGCCTGCAACTAATGAAAAACTGTTTTTT. As protein: CASSLAGQGPATNEKLFF. J is TRBJ1-4 and V is TRBV7-9; 10 nucleotides align to TRBD1. J gave up 0 bases and V 3 bases, and 7 bases lay outside the gene matches. Germline-derived CDR1 and CDR2 are SEHNR and FQNEAQ (reference sequence). The CDR3 contains 18 residues.

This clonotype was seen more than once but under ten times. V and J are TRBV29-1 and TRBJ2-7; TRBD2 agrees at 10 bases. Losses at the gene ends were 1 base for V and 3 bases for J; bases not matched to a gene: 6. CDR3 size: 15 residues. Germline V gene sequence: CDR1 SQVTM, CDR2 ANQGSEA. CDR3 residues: CSVEVDSSGGYEQYF. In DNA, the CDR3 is TGCAGCGTTGAAGTTGACTCTAGCGGGGGCTACGAGCAGTACTTC.

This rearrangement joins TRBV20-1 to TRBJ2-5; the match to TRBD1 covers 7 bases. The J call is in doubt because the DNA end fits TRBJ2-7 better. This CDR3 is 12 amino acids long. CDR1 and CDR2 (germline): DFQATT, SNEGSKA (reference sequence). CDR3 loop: CSAWDSTYEQYF. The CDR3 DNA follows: TGCAGTGCTTGGGACAGTACCTACGAGCAGTACTTC.

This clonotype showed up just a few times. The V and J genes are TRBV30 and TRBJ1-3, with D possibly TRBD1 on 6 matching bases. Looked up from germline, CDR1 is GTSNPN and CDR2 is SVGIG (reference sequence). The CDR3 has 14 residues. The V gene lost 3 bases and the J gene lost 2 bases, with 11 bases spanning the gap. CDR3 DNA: TGTGCCTGGAGGTACAGGGCGGCTGGAAACACCATATATTTT. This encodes CAWRYRAAGNTIYF.

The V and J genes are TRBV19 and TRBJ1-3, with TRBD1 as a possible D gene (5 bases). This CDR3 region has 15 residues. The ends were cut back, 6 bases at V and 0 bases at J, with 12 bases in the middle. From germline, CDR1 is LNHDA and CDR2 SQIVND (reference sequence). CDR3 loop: CASRGVGLSGNTIYF. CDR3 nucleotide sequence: TGTGCCAGTAGGGGCGTGGGACTCTCTGGAAACACCATATATTTT.

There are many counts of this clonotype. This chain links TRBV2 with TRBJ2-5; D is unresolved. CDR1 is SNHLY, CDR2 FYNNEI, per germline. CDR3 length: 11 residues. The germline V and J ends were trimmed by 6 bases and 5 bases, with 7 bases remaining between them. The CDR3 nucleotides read TGTGCCAGCAGCGCGATGGAGACCCAGTACTTC. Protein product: CASSAMETQYF.

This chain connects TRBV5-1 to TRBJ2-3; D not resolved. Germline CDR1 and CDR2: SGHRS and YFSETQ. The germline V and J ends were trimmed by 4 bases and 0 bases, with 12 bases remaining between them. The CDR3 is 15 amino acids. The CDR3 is CASSAQRLSTDTQYF. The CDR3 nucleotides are TGCGCCAGCAGCGCACAGAGACTCAGCACAGATACGCAGTATTTT.

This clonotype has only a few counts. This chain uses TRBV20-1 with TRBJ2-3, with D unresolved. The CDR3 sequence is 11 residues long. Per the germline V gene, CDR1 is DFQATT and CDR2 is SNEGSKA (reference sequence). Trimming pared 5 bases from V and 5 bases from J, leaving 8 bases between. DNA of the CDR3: TGCAGTGCTTACAATGGAGATACGCAGTATTTT. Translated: CSAYNGDTQYF.

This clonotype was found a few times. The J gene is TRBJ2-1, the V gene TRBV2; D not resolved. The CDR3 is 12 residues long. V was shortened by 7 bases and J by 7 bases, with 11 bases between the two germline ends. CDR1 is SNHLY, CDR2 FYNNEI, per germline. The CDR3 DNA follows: TGTGCCAGCAAGCTCGACGAGAATGAGCAGTTCTTC. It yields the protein CASKLDENEQFF.

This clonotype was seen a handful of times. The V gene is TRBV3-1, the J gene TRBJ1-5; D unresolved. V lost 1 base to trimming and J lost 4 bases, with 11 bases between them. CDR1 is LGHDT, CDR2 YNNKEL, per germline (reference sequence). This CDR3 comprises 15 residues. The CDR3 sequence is CASSQGNGLNQPQHF. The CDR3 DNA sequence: TGTGCCAGCAGCCAAGGAAACGGCTTAAATCAGCCCCAGCATTTT.

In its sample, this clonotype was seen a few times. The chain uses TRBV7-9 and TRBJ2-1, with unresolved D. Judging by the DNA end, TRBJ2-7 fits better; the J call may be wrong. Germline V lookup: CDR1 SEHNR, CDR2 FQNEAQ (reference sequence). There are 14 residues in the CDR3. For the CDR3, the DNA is TGTGCCAGCAGCTCGGCCGGGCTATCGGGCGAGCAGTACTTC. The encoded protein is CASSSAGLSGEQYF.

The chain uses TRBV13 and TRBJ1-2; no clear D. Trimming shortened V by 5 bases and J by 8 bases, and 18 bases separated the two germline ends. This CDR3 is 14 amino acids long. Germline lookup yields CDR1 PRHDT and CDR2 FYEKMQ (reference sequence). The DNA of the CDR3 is TGTGCCAGCAGCCCAGGCGGTGGAGTGAGGGGCTACACCTTC. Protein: CASSPGGGVRGYTF.

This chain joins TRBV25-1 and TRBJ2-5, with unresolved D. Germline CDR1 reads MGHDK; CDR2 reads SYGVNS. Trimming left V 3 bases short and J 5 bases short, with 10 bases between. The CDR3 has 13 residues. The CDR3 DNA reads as TGTGCCAGCAGTGATCGGCACGATGAGACCCAGTACTTC. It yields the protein CASSDRHDETQYF.

CDR3 nucleotides: TGTGCCAGCAGCTTAGTTATGAGCACAGATACGCAGTATTTT. This translates into CASSLVMSTDTQYF. The chain employs TRBV5-6 and TRBJ2-3; D gene unclear. Germline lookup yields CDR1 SGHDT and CDR2 YYEEEE. The V end was cut by 2 bases, the J end by 0 bases, with 7 bases between. The CDR3 runs 14 residues.

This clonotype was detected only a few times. CDR3 DNA: TGTGCCAGCAGCTTAGGCAGCGCAGGGACCCAGTCACCCCTCCACTTT. Its protein is CASSLGSAGTQSPLHF. The V gene is TRBV13, the J gene TRBJ1-6, with D perhaps TRBD1 (5 bases). The V and J ends lost 0 bases and 10 bases respectively, with 16 bases between them. The germline CDR1 and CDR2 sequences are PRHDT and FYEKMQ (reference sequence). This CDR3 region has 16 residues.